Here is one TCR beta chain with its context. The data were taken from a study of regulatory T cells in long-lasting Graves disease. Indicated time point: newly diagnosed GD, antithyroid drugs for less than 3 months. The TCR library was prepared using RNA isolated from PBMCs. Building the TCR beta libraries relied on iRepertoire HTBI primers, and CDR3 regions underwent Arm-PCR. TCRdb fed the multiplex PCR reads into MiXCR, producing one record per CDR3 protein. The repertoire holds fewer than 650,000 distinct CDR3 sequences, with roughly 16% as singletons. Germline V CDR1 and CDR2: SNHLY, FYNNEI. There are 12 residues in the CDR3. Trimming shortened V by 10 bases and J by 6 bases, and 16 bases separated the two germline ends. Another study also made use of these data, one on T cells in Graves' hyperthyroidism and ophthalmopathy.

Specimen: peripheral blood mononuclear cells (PBMCs), collected at new diagnosis, from a patient treated with antithyroid drugs. The rearrangement joins TRBV2 to TRBJ2-7; D is uncertain. The receptor's source is a woman aged 25-40 years with Graves disease. The CDR3 reads CAISLLGFEQYF. Written as DNA, the CDR3 is TGTGCCATTTCGCTCCTGGGGTTCGAGCAGTACTTC.